Listed below are T cell receptor beta chains from one sample, sequenced in a study of CXCR3-negative and CXCR3-positive naive CD8 T cells. Following a re-call of the 5' RACE reads, TCRdb has one entry per CDR3 protein and lacks DNA. In all, the sample yields 7,500 to 9,000 distinct CDR3 sequences. Sequencing was done on a sample of naive CXCR3- CD8+ T cells from blood. Source of these receptors: a human donor in good health. Some clones in this sample may be carry-over from other donors' samples. Each CDR3 is given with its conserved first and last residue. The size of a clone is reported for some rows only, either as once, few or many, or as a class for expanded clones.

J gene: TRBJ2-5; clone size: .; CDR3 length: 11; V gene: TRBV27; CDR3 protein: CASLGGRTQYF
J gene: TRBJ2-1; clone size: .; CDR3 length: 17; V gene: TRBV6-2/TRBV6-3; CDR3 protein: CASSYPASGSSYNEQFF
J gene: TRBJ2-7; clone size: .; CDR3 length: 13; V gene: TRBV20-1; CDR3 protein: CSATGMRGGEQYF
J gene: TRBJ2-7; clone size: .; CDR3 length: 15; V gene: TRBV11-3; CDR3 protein: CASSYRTGSSYEQYF
J gene: TRBJ2-1; clone size: .; CDR3 length: 12; V gene: TRBV20-1; CDR3 protein: CKPQTVYNEQFF
J gene: TRBJ1-1; clone size: .; CDR3 length: 12; V gene: TRBV18; CDR3 protein: CASSPQDTEAFF
J gene: TRBJ2-7; clone size: medium-sized; CDR3 length: 13; V gene: TRBV9; CDR3 protein: CASGSGDSYEQYF
J gene: TRBJ2-7; clone size: medium-sized; CDR3 length: 17; V gene: TRBV3-1; CDR3 protein: CASSRPFSSGSMYEQYF
J gene: TRBJ1-1; clone size: .; CDR3 length: 13; V gene: TRBV11-2; CDR3 protein: CASSLRTGSQAFF
J gene: TRBJ2-7; clone size: medium-sized; CDR3 length: 12; V gene: TRBV29-1; CDR3 protein: CSVEGTTYEQYF
J gene: TRBJ2-3; clone size: medium-sized; CDR3 length: 15; V gene: TRBV18; CDR3 protein: CASSEGGPSTDTQYF
J gene: TRBJ2-1; clone size: medium-sized; CDR3 length: 15; V gene: TRBV6-6; CDR3 protein: CASTVGGTVYNEQFF
J gene: TRBJ2-3; clone size: .; CDR3 length: 13; V gene: TRBV28; CDR3 protein: CASSLAPADTQYF
J gene: TRBJ2-2; clone size: medium-sized; CDR3 length: 17; V gene: TRBV7-8; CDR3 protein: CASSLVATSGPTGELFF
J gene: TRBJ2-2; clone size: .; CDR3 length: 14; V gene: TRBV19; CDR3 protein: CASSILAGTGELFF
J gene: TRBJ2-2; clone size: .; CDR3 length: 14; V gene: TRBV28; CDR3 protein: CASSYGREAKELFF
J gene: TRBJ1-2; clone size: medium-sized; CDR3 length: 17; V gene: TRBV28; CDR3 protein: CASSHHPRTGSNYGYTF
J gene: TRBJ1-5; clone size: medium-sized; CDR3 length: 11; V gene: TRBV20-1; CDR3 protein: CSAGEPQPQHF
J gene: TRBJ2-1; clone size: .; CDR3 length: 18; V gene: TRBV27; CDR3 protein: CASSLLPSGISSYNEQFF
J gene: TRBJ2-5; clone size: medium-sized; CDR3 length: 15; V gene: TRBV14; CDR3 protein: CASSQWGRDQETQYF
J gene: TRBJ2-7; clone size: medium-sized; CDR3 length: 17; V gene: TRBV7-8; CDR3 protein: CASRATGAGVFPYEQYF
J gene: TRBJ2-1; clone size: medium-sized; CDR3 length: 16; V gene: TRBV29-1; CDR3 protein: CSAEGLAGVTQNEQFF
J gene: TRBJ2-7; clone size: .; CDR3 length: 11; V gene: TRBV18; CDR3 protein: CASSPSGEQYF
J gene: TRBJ1-4; clone size: .; CDR3 length: 13; V gene: TRBV29-1; CDR3 protein: CSYRGSAGEKLFF
J gene: TRBJ2-3; clone size: medium-sized; CDR3 length: 14; V gene: TRBV29-1; CDR3 protein: CSVGTARGTDTQYF
J gene: TRBJ2-7; clone size: .; CDR3 length: 13; V gene: TRBV29-1; CDR3 protein: CSARVPSSYEQYF